Listed here is a single T cell receptor (beta chain). This sample is part of a study of blood T cell repertoires in COVID-19. Looking at the study overall: COVID-19 samples, acute and convalescent, were from the United States, Italy and Spain. PBMCs, B-cell-depleted T cells, or T cells were the source of the cDNA or gDNA that made up the material.

As originally analysed: Reference gene primer amplification gave estimated nucleated cell counts. Libraries were prepared by immunoSEQ multiplex PCR; TCRdb keeps only in-frame clonotypes and omits some of them. That table supplies the V and J calls and clone size; D and trimming were determined from the DNA. The sample lists around 270,000 clones, roughly 89% occurring once. The specimen sequenced was peripheral blood. The sequence derives from a man aged 25 to 40 with acute or convalescent COVID-19.

CDR3 protein: CASRITRANTGELFF. Written as DNA, the CDR3 is TGTGCCAGCAGAATAACTAGAGCGAACACCGGGGAGCTGTTTTTT. V and J are TRBV3-1 (or the pseudogene TRBV3-2) and TRBJ2-2; perhaps TRBD2 as D (5 bases). The CDR3 spans 15 residues. Trimming left V 6 bases short and J 0 bases short, with 11 bases between. The V gene's germline CDR1 is LGHDT and CDR2 YNNKEL (reference sequence).